These T cell receptor beta chains were read from a single sample in a study of neurological immune-mediated disorders. In TCRdb, the 5' RACE reads were re-called with MiXCR into one record per CDR3 protein. This sample has about 59,000 distinct CDR3 sequences, with less than 25% found just once. Sequencing was done on a sample of PBMCs. These receptors were obtained from a man aged 60 to 75 with HTLV-1-associated myelopathy (HAM/TSP). Each CDR3 is given with its conserved first and last residue. A D gene is named only where the DNA matches it firmly. Size is stated as once, few, many, or a class for an expanded clone.

>TRBV28|many|TRBJ2-1|-
CASRIYNEQFF
TGTGCCAGCAGGATCTACAATGAGCAGTTCTTC
>TRBV7-3|many|TRBJ2-3|TRBD1
CASSLTRGQGFGSGTQYF
TGTGCCAGCAGCTTAACGAGGGGACAGGGTTTTGGCAGCGGTACGCAGTATTTT
>TRBV5-1|many|TRBJ2-5|-
CASSLGSRNQETQYF
TGCGCCAGCAGCTTGGGATCAAGGAACCAAGAGACCCAGTACTTC
>TRBV12-3/TRBV12-4|few|TRBJ1-1|-
CASSPGSEAFF
TGTGCCAGCAGCCCGGGGTCTGAAGCTTTCTTT
>TRBV12-3/TRBV12-4|many|TRBJ1-2|-
CASSLGSYGYTF
TGTGCCAGCAGTTTAGGGTCTTATGGCTACACCTTC
>TRBV5-1|many|TRBJ2-5|TRBD2
CASSFSGSTETQYF
TGCGCCAGCAGCTTTAGCGGGAGCACGGAGACCCAGTACTTC
>TRBV12-3/TRBV12-4|many|TRBJ1-2|-
CASRTGTGYGYTF
TGTGCCAGCAGAACGGGGACCGGCTATGGCTACACCTTC
>TRBV7-2|many|TRBJ2-3|TRBD1
CASRTPGQGARDTQYF
TGTGCCAGCCGAACGCCGGGACAGGGGGCGAGAGATACGCAGTATTTT
>TRBV29-1|many|TRBJ2-3|TRBD1
CSVSQGGTSDTQYF
TGCAGCGTTTCACAGGGGGGTACCTCGGATACGCAGTATTTT
>TRBV20-1|many|TRBJ1-1|TRBD1
CSARGQGDSEAFF
TGCAGTGCTAGAGGGCAGGGGGATTCTGAAGCTTTCTTT
>TRBV20-1|few|TRBJ2-6|-
CSATRDLNSGANVLTF
TGCAGTGCTACAAGGGACTTAAATTCTGGGGCCAACGTCCTGACTTTC
>TRBV20-1|many|TRBJ2-1|TRBD2
CSARLAGGPYNEQFF
TGCAGTGCTCGCTTAGCGGGAGGACCCTACAATGAGCAGTTCTTC